The entry below gives a single T cell receptor (beta chain) sequence along with its context. This entry comes from a study of OX40 agonist ivuxolimab in advanced cancers. Measured with immunoSEQ multiplex PCR; TCRdb has only the in-frame clones, and not every one. Of 65,000 to 70,000 clones listed, 80% to 90% were seen once; the top ten hold under 7%. Germline loops: CDR1 LNHDA, CDR2 SQIVND (reference sequence). This CDR3 comprises 15 residues. Trimming removed 3 bases from V and 5 bases from J, with 13 bases in between. This specimen was CD4+ or CD8+ T cells sorted from blood, taken in a trial of the OX40 agonist ivuxolimab. V is TRBV19 and J is TRBJ2-2; D gene unclear. The TCR was taken from an adult with an advanced solid tumor such as melanoma, head and neck, liver or kidney cancer. The CDR3 DNA reads TGTGCCAGTAGTATGAAGGGAATGATAACCGGGGAGCTGTTTTTT. This encodes CASSMKGMITGELFF.